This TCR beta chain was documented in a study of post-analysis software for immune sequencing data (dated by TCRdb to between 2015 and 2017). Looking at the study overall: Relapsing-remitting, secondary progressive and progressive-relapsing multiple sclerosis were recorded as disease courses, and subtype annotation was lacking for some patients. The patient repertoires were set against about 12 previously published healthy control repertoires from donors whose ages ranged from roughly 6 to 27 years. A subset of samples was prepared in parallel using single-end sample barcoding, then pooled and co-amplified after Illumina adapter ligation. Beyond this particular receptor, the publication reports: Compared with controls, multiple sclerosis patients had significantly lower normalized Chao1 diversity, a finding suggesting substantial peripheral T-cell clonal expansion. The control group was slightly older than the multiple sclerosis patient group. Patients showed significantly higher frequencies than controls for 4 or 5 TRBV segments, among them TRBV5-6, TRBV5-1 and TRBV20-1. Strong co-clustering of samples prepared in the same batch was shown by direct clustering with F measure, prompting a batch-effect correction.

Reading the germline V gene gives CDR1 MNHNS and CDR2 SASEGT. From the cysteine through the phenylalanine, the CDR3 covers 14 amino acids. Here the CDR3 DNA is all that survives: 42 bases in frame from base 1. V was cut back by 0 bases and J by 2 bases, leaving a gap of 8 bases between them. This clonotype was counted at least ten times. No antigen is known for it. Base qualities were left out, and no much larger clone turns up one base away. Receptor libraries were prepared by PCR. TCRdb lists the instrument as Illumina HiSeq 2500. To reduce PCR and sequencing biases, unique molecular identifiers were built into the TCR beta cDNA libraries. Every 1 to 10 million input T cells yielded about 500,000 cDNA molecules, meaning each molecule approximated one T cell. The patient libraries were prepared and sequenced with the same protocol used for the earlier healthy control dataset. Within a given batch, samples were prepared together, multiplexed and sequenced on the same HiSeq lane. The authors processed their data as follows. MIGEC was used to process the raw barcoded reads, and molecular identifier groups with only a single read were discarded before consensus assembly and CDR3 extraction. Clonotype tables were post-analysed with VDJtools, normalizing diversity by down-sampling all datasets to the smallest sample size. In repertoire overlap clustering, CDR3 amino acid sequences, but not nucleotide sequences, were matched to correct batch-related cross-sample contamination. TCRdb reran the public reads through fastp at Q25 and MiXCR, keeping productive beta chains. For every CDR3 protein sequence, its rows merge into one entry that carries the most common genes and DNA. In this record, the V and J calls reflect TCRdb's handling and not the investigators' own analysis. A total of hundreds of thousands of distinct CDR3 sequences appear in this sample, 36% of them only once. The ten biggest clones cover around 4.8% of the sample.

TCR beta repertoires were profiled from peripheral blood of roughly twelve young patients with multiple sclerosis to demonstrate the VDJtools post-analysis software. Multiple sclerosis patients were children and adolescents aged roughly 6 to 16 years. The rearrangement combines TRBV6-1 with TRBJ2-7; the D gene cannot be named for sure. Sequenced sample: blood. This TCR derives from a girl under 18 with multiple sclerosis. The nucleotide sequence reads TGTGCCAGCAGTGAAGCCTGGGTAACCTACGAGCAGTACTTC. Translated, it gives CASSEAWVTYEQYF.